Shown below are 32 T cell receptor beta chains from a single sample sequenced in a study of T-cell reconstitution after alpha-beta-depleted transplantation in children. Construction of the TCRbeta library involved unique molecular identifiers. TCRdb ran MiXCR on the PCR reads and lists one entry per CDR3 protein. This sample carries 300,000 to 350,000 distinct CDR3 sequences, approximately 23% of them seen once, and the ten largest clones take about a tenth. Sequencing was performed on PBMCs, mostly from graft donor cells, taken 180 days after TCRalphabeta/CD19-depleted stem cell transplant. The receptors here all came from a male patient aged 10 to 17 who had a stem cell transplant for acute lymphoblastic leukemia, so the T cells may come from the graft donor.

This clonotype was seen only a few times. This chain links TRBV5-1 with TRBJ1-2, with D unclear. The CDR3 spans 16 residues. V lost 3 bases to trimming and J lost 0 bases, with 15 bases between them. Germline assignment: CDR1 SGHRS and CDR2 YFSETQ. CDR3 in amino acids: CASSWTHWSANYGYTF. The CDR3 DNA reads TGCGCCAGCAGCTGGACCCATTGGAGTGCTAACTATGGCTACACCTTC. Drawing the rest from reference TRBV5-1 and TRBJ1-2, the complete variable domain is KAGVTQTPRYLIKTRGQQVTLSCSPISGHRSVSWYQQTPGQGLQFLFEYFSETQRNKGNFPGRFSGRQFSNSRSEMNVSTLELGDSALYLCASSWTHWSANYGYTFGSGTRLTVV.

CDR3 protein: CASSLGTGALLLSSHTF. In DNA, the CDR3 is TGTGCCAGCAGCTTAGGGACTGGGGCCCTTCTCCTCTCCTCCCACACCTTC. The V call is TRBV7-8, the J call TRBJ1-2; D perhaps matches TRBD1 (5 bases). The CDR3 is made up of 17 amino acids. Trimming stripped 1 base from V and 12 bases from J, with 27 bases between. Germline CDR1 and CDR2: SGHVS and FQNEAQ.

The genes are TRBV12-3 or TRBV12-4 and TRBJ2-7; D call uncertain. The length of the CDR3 is 14 residues. V gave up 5 bases and J gave up 1 base, with 12 bases separating them. The CDR3 DNA reads as TGTGCCAGCAGTCCACGACACAATTCCTACGAGCAGTACTTC. Protein product: CASSPRHNSYEQYF.

This clonotype showed up just a few times. The CDR3, as DNA: TGTGCCAGCAGCTTTTTAATCGGACAGACTTACGAGCAGTACTTC. Amino acids: CASSFLIGQTYEQYF. The J gene is TRBJ2-7, the V gene TRBV7-9; D perhaps matches TRBD1 (6 bases). From germline, CDR1 is SEHNR and CDR2 FQNEAQ (reference sequence). The CDR3 runs to 15 residues. V lost 3 bases and J 4 bases, leaving 16 bases between the germline ends. The full variable domain, rest sourced from reference TRBV7-9 and TRBJ2-7, is DTGVSQNPRHKITKRGQNVTFRCDPISEHNRLYWYRQTLGQGPEFLTYFQNEAQLEKSRLLSDRFSAERPKGSFSTLEIQRTEQGDSAMYLCASSFLIGQTYEQYFGPGTRLTVT.

This clonotype was seen repeatedly, ten times or more. The V gene is TRBV4-1, the J gene TRBJ2-5; no reliable D call. V was clipped by 1 base and J by 5 bases, with 5 bases between them. The CDR3 sequence is 12 residues long. Germline CDR1 MGHRA, CDR2 YSYEKL. The CDR3 loop reads CASSQVWETQYF. CDR3 coding DNA: TGCGCCAGCAGCCAAGTCTGGGAGACCCAGTACTTC.

V usage is TRBV6-5 and J usage is TRBJ2-1; D is undetermined. This CDR3 is 15 amino acids long. V was cut by 1 base and J by 7 bases, with 14 bases left in between. The germline gives CDR1 MNHEY, CDR2 SVGAGI. The CDR3 here is CASSYLDRKLNEQFF. CDR3 DNA sequence: TGTGCCAGCAGTTACTTAGACCGTAAGCTAAATGAGCAGTTCTTC.

Regarding this clonotype: A read error may account for a junction end that differs from germline. The rearrangement uses TRBV4-3 and TRBJ2-7; 10 bases agree with TRBD2. CDR3 length equals 16 residues. From germline, CDR1 is LGHNA and CDR2 YSLEER. Here the CDR3 DNA reads TGCACCAGCAGCCCCCACCCCTCTAGCGGGAGTAACGAGCAGTACTTC. Residues: CTSSPHPSSGSNEQYF.

This clonotype has only a few counts. This chain connects TRBV7-2 to TRBJ1-2; 7 bases align to TRBD1. The germline CDR1 and CDR2 sequences are SGHTA and FQGNSA. The CDR3 totals 16 residues. Trimming removed 2 bases from V and 4 bases from J; junction bases left unmatched: 10. Here the CDR3 reads CASSLRRTGSSYGYTF. The DNA for the CDR3 is TGTGCCAGCAGCTTACGGAGGACAGGATCTTCCTATGGCTACACCTTC. The full variable domain, rest sourced from reference TRBV7-2 and TRBJ1-2, is GAGVSQSPSNKVTEKGKDVELRCDPISGHTALYWYRQSLGQGLEFLIYFQGNSAPDKSGLPSDRFSAERTGGSVSTLTIQRTQQEDSAVYLCASSLRRTGSSYGYTFGSGTRLTVV.

This clonotype has just a few counts. This CDR3 is CASSWDRGLYIQYF. The CDR3 DNA reads TGCGCCAGCTCTTGGGACAGGGGGCTGTACATTCAGTACTTC. The chain links TRBV4-1 to TRBJ2-4; TRBD1 aligns across 12 bases. This CDR3 contains 14 residues. The germline V gene encodes CDR1 MGHRA and CDR2 YSYEKL. Trimming at V came to 8 bases and at J to 8 bases, leaving 7 bases not matched to a gene.

The table lists this clonotype with a few counts. This rearrangement joins TRBV9 to TRBJ2-1, with 9 positions matching TRBD1. In germline, CDR1 is SGDLS, CDR2 YYNGEE. The CDR3 has 15 residues. Trimming cost V 0 bases and J 4 bases; bases outside gene matches: 2. CDR3: CASSVVTGGYNEQFF. In DNA, the CDR3 is TGTGCCAGCAGCGTAGTGACAGGGGGATACAATGAGCAGTTCTTC. The variable domain in full, completed from reference TRBV9 and TRBJ2-1, reads DSGVTQTPKHLITATGQRVTLRCSPRSGDLSVYWYQQSLDQGLQFLIQYYNGEERAKGNILERFSAQQFPDLHSELNLSSLELGDSALYFCASSVVTGGYNEQFFGPGTRLTVL.

The chain links TRBV6-5 to TRBJ1-1, with unresolved D. Per germline, CDR1 MNHEY and CDR2 SVGAGI. Trimming shortened V by 2 bases and J by 0 bases, and 19 bases separated the two germline ends. The length of the CDR3 is 18 residues. The CDR3 is CASSYHSGLGGVNTEAFF. In DNA, the CDR3 is TGTGCCAGCAGTTACCATTCAGGACTTGGTGGGGTGAACACTGAAGCTTTCTTT.

This sequence joins TRBV12-3 or TRBV12-4 and TRBJ1-3; D is ambiguous. CDR3 length equals 15 residues. With 3 bases removed from V and 0 bases from J, the gap between germline ends came to 9 bases. CDR3 amino acids: CASSFSGSSGNTIYF. In DNA form, the CDR3 reads TGTGCCAGCAGTTTCAGCGGGAGCTCTGGAAACACCATATATTTT.

J is TRBJ2-5 and V is TRBV5-1; TRBD2 aligns across 9 bases. Trimming removed 1 base from V and 4 bases from J; junction bases left unmatched: 8. The CDR3 contains 16 residues. Germline lookup yields CDR1 SGHRS and CDR2 YFSETQ. CDR3 sequence: CASSLLVAGAGETQYF. In DNA form, the CDR3 reads TGCGCCAGCAGCTTGCTGGTAGCGGGAGCCGGAGAGACCCAGTACTTC.

The chain recombines TRBV7-8 with TRBJ2-5; 7 nucleotides agree with TRBD1. CDR3 length equals 16 residues. V was clipped by 1 base and J by 1 base; unmatched bases: 6. Looked up from germline, CDR1 is SGHVS and CDR2 is FQNEAQ. CDR3 in DNA: TGTGCCAGCAGCTTAGGTATCTGGGACAGCCAAGAGACCCAGTACTTC. Residues: CASSLGIWDSQETQYF.

The chain links TRBV20-1 to TRBJ2-4, with D unclear. The CDR3 has 18 amino acids. V dropped 0 bases and J dropped 2 bases, with 20 bases sitting between them. Germline V lookup: CDR1 DFQATT, CDR2 SNEGSKA (reference sequence). CDR3 amino acids: CSARDLAPRQLTKNIQYF. The CDR3, as DNA: TGCAGTGCTAGAGACTTAGCCCCCCGGCAGCTAACCAAAAACATTCAGTACTTC.

The V and J genes are TRBV7-3 and TRBJ2-2; D is tentatively TRBD1 or TRBD2 (5 bases each). The germline V gene has CDR1 SGHTA and CDR2 FQGTGA. V gave up 7 bases and J gave up 7 bases, with 19 bases separating them. This CDR3 has 15 residues. DNA for the CDR3: TGTGCCAGCAAAGTTACCCGGGACCCCTTCGGGGAGCTGTTTTTT. Residues: CASKVTRDPFGELFF. The full variable domain, completed using reference TRBV7-3 and TRBJ2-2, is GAGVSQTPSNKVTEKGKYVELRCDPISGHTALYWYRQSLGQGPEFLIYFQGTGAADDSGLPNDRFFAVRPEGSVSTLKIQRTERGDSAVYLCASKVTRDPFGELFFGEGSRLTVL.

This clonotype appeared a few times. V usage is TRBV18 and J usage is TRBJ2-5; D gene uncertain. The CDR3 is 12 amino acids. Germline values: CDR1 KGHSH, CDR2 LQKENI. V shed 0 bases and J shed 5 bases, with 4 bases lying between them. The CDR3 DNA follows: TGTGCCAGCTCACCACCGTGGGAGACCCAGTACTTC. Its protein is CASSPPWETQYF.

V usage is TRBV20-1 and J usage is TRBJ2-3; 13 bases align to TRBD2. Germline assignment: CDR1 DFQATT and CDR2 SNEGSKA (reference sequence). The CDR3 contains 16 residues. Trimming removed 6 bases from V and 2 bases from J; junction bases left unmatched: 8. The CDR3 bases are TGCAGTGCAAGGACTAGCGGGAGTGTGTTCACAGATACGCAGTATTTT. This encodes CSARTSGSVFTDTQYF.

This clonotype was seen only a few times. The chain joins TRBV5-1 to TRBJ2-1; TRBD2 is a possible D gene (6 bases). CDR1 is SGHRS and CDR2 is YFSETQ in the germline V gene. The CDR3 is 16 residues long. Trimming removed 0 bases from V and 0 bases from J, with 10 bases in between. CDR3 nucleotides: TGCGCCAGCAGCTTGGGTAGCGGTATCTCCTACAATGAGCAGTTCTTC. Its translation is CASSLGSGISYNEQFF.

In this sample, this clonotype turned up many times. CDR3 region: CASSQYGQLTEAFF. In nucleotides, the CDR3 is TGCGCCAGCAGCCAGTATGGACAACTCACTGAAGCTTTCTTT. The rearrangement joins TRBV5-1 to TRBJ1-1, with TRBD1 as a possible D gene (5 bases). The V end was cut by 4 bases, the J end by 4 bases, with 14 bases between. The CDR3 contains 14 residues. Per germline, CDR1 SGHRS and CDR2 YFSETQ.

A few counts support this clonotype. CDR3 nucleotides: TGTGCCAGCAGCTCTGGACAGGGGTCACTGGACGAGCAGTACTTC. Its protein product is CASSSGQGSLDEQYF. The chain links TRBV7-3 to TRBJ2-7; 9 bases match TRBD1. The germline V gene encodes CDR1 SGHTA and CDR2 FQGTGA. The ends lost 4 bases at V and 5 bases at J; junction bases unmatched: 9. The CDR3 has 15 residues.

This clonotype has just one count. The chain joins TRBV6-1 to TRBJ2-3; 7 nucleotides align to TRBD2. V lost 10 bases and J lost 1; bases outside the gene matches: 5. CDR3 length equals 13 residues. Per germline, CDR1 MNHNS and CDR2 SASEGT. As DNA, the CDR3 is TGTGCCACCCGCGGGAGTGGCACAGATACGCAGTATTTT. This gives the protein CATRGSGTDTQYF.

The chain couples TRBV9 to TRBJ1-4; TRBD1 is a possible D gene (5 bases). Trimming removed 4 bases at V and 7 bases at J, with 14 bases between. The CDR3 extends over 14 amino acids. Germline lookup yields CDR1 SGDLS and CDR2 YYNGEE. Here the CDR3 DNA reads TGTGCCAGCAGCACGCTTGGAGGGGTTGAAAAACTGTTTTTT. Its translation is CASSTLGGVEKLFF.

This clonotype occurred a few times. The genes are TRBV20-1 and TRBJ1-5; the match to TRBD1 covers 7 bases. Germline CDR1 reads DFQATT; CDR2 reads SNEGSKA (reference sequence). Trimming removed 1 base from V and 7 bases from J; junction bases left unmatched: 7. This CDR3 region has 14 residues. The CDR3 nucleotides read TGCAGTGCTAGAGGTCGGTCAGGGGGACAGCCCCAGCATTTT. Residues: CSARGRSGGQPQHF.

The chain recombines TRBV15 with TRBJ2-3; D may correspond to TRBD1 or TRBD2 (5 bases each). Germline loops: CDR1 LNHNV, CDR2 YYDKDF (reference sequence). Trimming removed 0 bases from V and 6 bases from J, with 19 bases in between. The CDR3 is 17 residues long. CDR3 sequence: CATSRDLGVPQSDTQYF. The CDR3 coding sequence is TGTGCCACCAGCAGAGATTTGGGGGTTCCCCAGTCGGATACGCAGTATTTT.

This clonotype was counted only a few times. V gene TRBV18 combines with J gene TRBJ2-1, with D perhaps matching TRBD2 (5 bases). Germline lookup yields CDR1 KGHSH and CDR2 LQKENI. CDR3 length equals 15 residues. With 3 bases removed from V and 5 bases from J, the gap between germline ends came to 14 bases. In DNA form, the CDR3 reads TGTGCCAGCTCACCGAGGGTCTTTTCCGACAATGAGCAGTTCTTC. Protein product: CASSPRVFSDNEQFF.

The V call is TRBV7-9, the J call TRBJ1-5, with TRBD1 as a possible D gene (5 bases). In germline, CDR1 is SEHNR, CDR2 FQNEAQ (reference sequence). V was clipped by 1 base and J by 5 bases, with 15 bases between them. This CDR3 contains 16 residues. CDR3: CASSLVPGPLDQPQHF. The CDR3, as DNA: TGTGCCAGCAGCTTAGTCCCGGGACCGTTGGATCAGCCCCAGCATTTT. The complete variable domain, with remaining parts taken from reference TRBV7-9 and TRBJ1-5, reads DTGVSQNPRHKITKRGQNVTFRCDPISEHNRLYWYRQTLGQGPEFLTYFQNEAQLEKSRLLSDRFSAERPKGSFSTLEIQRTEQGDSAMYLCASSLVPGPLDQPQHFGDGTRLSIL.

This clonotype was seen only a few times. The chain recombines TRBV12-3 or TRBV12-4 with TRBJ2-5; D is unclear. Trimming left V 4 bases short and J 7 bases short, with 16 bases between. The CDR3 covers 14 residues. CDR3 nucleotides: TGTGCCAGCAGTTCGATACCCCAAACCGTGACCCAGTACTTC. Translating it yields CASSSIPQTVTQYF.

The chain has TRBV29-1 and TRBJ1-2; D gene uncertain. CDR1 is SQVTM, CDR2 ANQGSEA, per germline. CDR3 length: 9 amino acids. This chain's CDR3 is CGINYGYTF. The CDR3 DNA reads as TGCGGGATTAACTATGGCTACACCTTC.

The chain uses TRBV5-1 and TRBJ2-7; no firm D call. V was shortened by 2 bases and J by 3 bases, with 12 bases between the two germline ends. The CDR3 loop spans 14 amino acids. The germline gives CDR1 SGHRS, CDR2 YFSETQ. The CDR3 DNA reads TGCGCCAGCAGCTTAAGCGCACCCATCTACGAGCAGTACTTC. Translated: CASSLSAPIYEQYF.

This chain links TRBV12-3 or TRBV12-4 with TRBJ2-7; TRBD2 matches 10 bases. V lost 4 bases, J lost 2 bases, and 2 bases stayed unmatched. The CDR3 is 14 amino acids. The CDR3: CASSYLAGAYEQYF. CDR3 in DNA: TGTGCCAGCAGTTACCTAGCGGGGGCCTACGAGCAGTACTTC.

This chain uses TRBV20-1 with TRBJ2-7; TRBD1 might be the D (5 bases). The CDR3 has 15 residues. Trimming left V 0 bases short and J 7 bases short, with 19 bases between. Germline-derived CDR1 and CDR2 are DFQATT and SNEGSKA (reference sequence). The CDR3: CSARDRDPGPSEQYF. CDR3 DNA sequence: TGCAGTGCTAGAGATCGTGATCCAGGGCCCTCGGAGCAGTACTTC.